This T cell receptor beta chain derives from a study of radiotherapy plus CTLA-4 blockade in lung cancer. Ipilimumab CTLA-4 blockade and focal radiation were given to patients with chemo-refractory metastatic non-small-cell lung cancer. Assay: immunoSEQ multiplex PCR; the TCRdb copy retains only in-frame clones and omits some. The sample holds 35,000 to 55,000 clones; about 70% are singletons and the top ten take roughly a quarter. Study-wide results and limits: Following radiotherapy plus ipilimumab, tumor-derived TCR clones expanded in the blood.

With regard to this clone: Its target is not known.

The CDR3 spans 15 residues. Trimming at V came to 3 bases and at J to 5 bases, leaving 5 bases not matched to a gene. Germline lookup yields CDR1 SGHRS and CDR2 YFSETQ. The clonotype was recovered from a human donor with non-small cell lung cancer who had a partial response to radiotherapy plus ipilimumab. This chain links TRBV5-1 with TRBJ1-4, with 9 bases fitting TRBD1. The sample was peripheral blood, taken from a patient treated with radiotherapy plus ipilimumab. Here the CDR3 DNA reads TGCGCCAGCAGCTACACCGGGACAGGGAATGAAAAACTGTTTTTT. This sequence encodes CASSYTGTGNEKLFF.